The rows below give T cell receptor beta chains drawn from one sample of a study of Graves' ophthalmopathy and Graves' hyperthyroidism. MiXCR, run by TCRdb on the multiplex PCR reads, gives a single entry per CDR3 protein. The sample includes about 700,000 distinct CDR3 sequences, 40% seen only once; the top ten take approximately 43%. Sequencing was performed on peripheral blood. The receptors were sampled from an adult man with Graves' ophthalmopathy. Both conserved end residues are part of each CDR3. D genes are given only for firm matches. Size tells how often a clone was seen (once, few, many) or the class of an expanded clone, and some rows leave it out.

v_call	d_call	cdr3_length	clone_size	j_call	cdr3_aa	cdr3_nt
TRBV7-9	-	13	-	TRBJ1-1	CASSPIPQGEAFF	TGTGCCAGCAGCCCAATCCCCCAGGGGGAAGCTTTCTTT
TRBV28	TRBD2	14	few	TRBJ2-7	CASKTSGGPYEQYF	TGTGCCAGTAAGACTAGCGGGGGGCCCTACGAGCAGTACTTC
TRBV11-2	-	17	few	TRBJ1-2	CASSLDPQGINVYGYTF	TGTGCCAGCAGCCTGGACCCCCAGGGAATTAATGTCTATGGCTACACCTTC
TRBV20-1	-	13	-	TRBJ2-5	CSARVDETGTQYF	TGCAGTGCTAGAGTTGATGAGACAGGGACTCAGTACTTC
TRBV2	-	13	-	TRBJ1-1	CASGKGSITEAFF	TGTGCCAGCGGGAAGGGGTCGATCACTGAAGCTTTCTTT
TRBV20-1	TRBD1	16	few	TRBJ1-5	CSARPGQGYSNQPQHF	TGCAGTGCTAGGCCGGGACAGGGGTATAGCAATCAGCCCCAGCATTTT
TRBV7-9	TRBD1	14	-	TRBJ2-5	CASSFGTEKETQYF	TGTGCCAGCAGCTTCGGGACAGAGAAAGAGACCCAGTACTTC
TRBV5-6	TRBD1	14	-	TRBJ1-5	CASSLADRDQPQHF	TGTGCCAGCAGCTTGGCCGACAGGGATCAGCCCCAGCATTTT
TRBV29-1	TRBD1	17	many	TRBJ2-6	CSVEEGQGTSGANVLTF	TGCAGCGTTGAAGAAGGACAGGGCACGTCTGGGGCCAACGTCCTGACTTTC
TRBV7-3	TRBD2	17	few	TRBJ2-5	CASSPEETSGNKETQYF	TGTGCCAGCAGCCCTGAGGAAACTAGCGGGAATAAAGAGACCCAGTACTTC
TRBV29-1	TRBD1	13	few	TRBJ1-2	CMGVQGAQGGYTF	TGCATGGGAGTACAGGGGGCGCAAGGCGGCTACACCTTC
TRBV20-1	TRBD1	15	-	TRBJ2-5	CSAREIGQGEETQYF	TGCAGTGCTAGAGAAATCGGACAGGGTGAAGAGACCCAGTACTTC
TRBV24-1	TRBD1	15	once	TRBJ1-4	CATSDPGTGNEKLFF	TGTGCCACCAGTGACCCCGGGACAGGGAATGAAAAACTGTTTTTT
TRBV20-1	-	15	-	TRBJ2-7	CSARVPDFSSYEQYF	TGCAGTGCTAGGGTTCCGGACTTTAGCTCCTACGAGCAGTACTTC
TRBV25-1	-	12	few	TRBJ1-2	CASSFRVGGYTF	TGTGCCAGCAGTTTCAGGGTTGGGGGCTACACCTTC
TRBV7-2	-	15	-	TRBJ1-5	CASSRAGASNQPQHF	TGTGCCAGCAGTCGGGCAGGGGCGAGCAATCAGCCCCAGCATTTT
TRBV7-9	-	13	-	TRBJ1-1	CASSLKGGTGAFF	TGTGCCAGCAGCTTAAAGGGGGGAACTGGAGCTTTCTTT
TRBV27	TRBD1	14	-	TRBJ1-1	CASRQGVMNTEAFF	TGTGCCAGCAGACAGGGGGTAATGAACACTGAAGCTTTCTTT
TRBV24-1	TRBD1	13	few	TRBJ1-2	CASKGQGADGYTF	TGTGCCAGTAAGGGACAGGGGGCAGATGGCTACACCTTC
TRBV5-4	-	15	once	TRBJ2-7	CASSLGTGRLNEQYF	TGTGCCAGCAGCTTGGGTACCGGGAGATTGAACGAGCAGTACTTC
TRBV29-1	-	12	-	TRBJ1-5	CSLGQSNQPQHF	TGCAGCTTAGGCCAGAGCAATCAGCCCCAGCATTTT
TRBV9	TRBD1	16	-	TRBJ1-4	CASSPTDRGLHEKLFF	TGTGCCAGCAGCCCGACCGACAGGGGCCTACATGAAAAACTGTTTTTT
TRBV7-9	TRBD1	13	-	TRBJ2-7	CASVRDSSYEQYF	TGTGCCAGCGTTCGGGACAGCTCCTACGAGCAGTACTTC
TRBV7-9	TRBD1	15	-	TRBJ2-5	CASSPTGIGQETQYF	TGTGCCAGCAGCCCGACAGGGATTGGGCAAGAGACCCAGTACTTC
TRBV24-1	TRBD1	13	few	TRBJ2-7	CATAGQGAHEQYF	TGTGCCACCGCCGGACAGGGGGCCCACGAGCAGTACTTC
TRBV6-1	-	16	few	TRBJ1-6	CASSEGDARGGSPLHF	TGTGCCAGCAGTGAAGGGGATGCCCGTGGGGGATCACCCCTCCACTTT
TRBV29-1	TRBD1	12	-	TRBJ1-1	CSSGTGTTEAFF	TGCAGCTCAGGGACAGGGACCACTGAAGCTTTCTTT
TRBV25-1	TRBD2	17	-	TRBJ2-2	CASSHGRTSGSSGELFF	TGTGCCAGCAGCCACGGTCGGACTAGCGGGAGCTCCGGGGAGCTGTTTTTT
TRBV9	-	15	-	TRBJ1-6	CASSRWQGDNSPLHF	TGTGCCAGCAGCCGGTGGCAGGGCGACAATTCACCCCTCCACTTT
TRBV25-1	-	13	many	TRBJ2-7	CASMGRFSYEQYF	TGTGCCAGCATGGGGAGATTCTCCTACGAGCAGTACTTC
TRBV10-3	-	15	few	TRBJ1-6	CASSSFPGVGSPLHF	TGTGCCAGCAGTTCCTTCCCGGGGGTCGGCTCACCCCTCCACTTT
TRBV2	TRBD1	16	-	TRBJ1-6	CASSFRDRGPGSPLHF	TGTGCCAGCAGTTTTCGGGACAGGGGGCCTGGTTCACCCCTCCACTTT
TRBV7-9	-	13	-	TRBJ2-1	CASSLGLGGEQFF	TGTGCCAGCAGCTTAGGACTGGGGGGTGAGCAGTTCTTC
TRBV7-2	-	17	few	TRBJ1-1	CASSLLVGFRRNTEAFF	TGTGCCAGCAGCTTACTAGTCGGCTTTAGGAGAAACACTGAAGCTTTCTTT
TRBV20-1	-	13	-	TRBJ1-1	CSAHLTGNTEAFF	TGCAGTGCGCACTTGACAGGGAACACTGAAGCTTTCTTT
TRBV24-1	-	15	-	TRBJ2-2	CASSSPWGAGGELFF	TGTGCCAGCAGTTCGCCATGGGGGGCAGGCGGGGAGCTGTTTTTT
TRBV6-5	-	17	-	TRBJ2-2	CASSYIYRTSGTGELFF	TGTGCCAGCAGTTACATCTATCGGACCTCGGGTACCGGGGAGCTGTTTTTT
TRBV24-1	-	15	many	TRBJ1-5	CATSDKGAEDQPQHF	TGTGCCACCAGTGATAAAGGGGCGGAGGATCAGCCCCAGCATTTT
TRBV7-9	-	15	few	TRBJ1-1	CASSSPPAGDTEAFF	TGTGCCAGCAGCTCACCCCCGGCTGGGGACACTGAAGCTTTCTTT
TRBV6-4	-	14	few	TRBJ1-5	CASNAVDRNQPQHF	TGTGCCAGCAACGCCGTGGACAGAAATCAGCCCCAGCATTTT
TRBV24-1	-	16	many	TRBJ2-5	CATSDWAAGTMETQYF	TGTGCCACCAGTGATTGGGCGGCGGGCACGATGGAGACCCAGTACTTC
TRBV15	TRBD1	15	once	TRBJ1-2	CATSRGSRGQRGTFF	TGTGCCACCAGCAGAGGCTCACGGGGACAGCGGGGGACGTTTTTC
TRBV11-2	-	16	few	TRBJ2-7	CASSLVLGSALYEQYF	TGTGCCAGCAGCCTAGTCCTGGGCTCCGCCCTTTACGAGCAGTACTTC
TRBV7-6	-	14	-	TRBJ2-7	CASSLVWNLYEQYF	TGTGCCAGCAGCTTAGTATGGAATCTCTACGAGCAGTACTTC
TRBV2	-	16	-	TRBJ2-7	CASSPKTGTDAYEQYF	TGTGCCAGCAGTCCTAAAACCGGGACCGATGCCTACGAGCAGTACTTC
TRBV20-1	-	14	many	TRBJ1-1	CSAKKQVVGTEAFF	TGCAGTGCTAAAAAACAGGTGGTTGGCACTGAAGCTTTCTTT
TRBV7-9	-	13	-	TRBJ2-5	CASSSQVPETQYF	TGTGCTAGCAGCTCACAGGTCCCGGAGACCCAGTACTTC
TRBV2	TRBD1	14	few	TRBJ2-7	CASSSGQVLYEQYF	TGTGCCAGCAGTTCGGGACAGGTTCTGTACGAGCAGTACTTC
TRBV7-9	TRBD1	13	many	TRBJ1-1	CASTPNRDSEAFF	TGTGCCAGCACTCCCAACAGGGACAGTGAAGCTTTCTTT
TRBV6-5	-	14	few	TRBJ2-7	CASSYSDSEYEQYF	TGTGCCAGCAGTTACTCCGACAGTGAATACGAGCAGTACTTC
TRBV7-9	-	15	-	TRBJ2-7	CASSLGQAFSYEQYF	TGTGCCAGCAGCTTGGGGCAGGCGTTCTCCTACGAGCAGTACTTC
TRBV20-1	TRBD1	15	-	TRBJ2-7	CSARDLTGTTYEQYF	TGCAGTGCTAGAGATCTGACAGGGACGACCTACGAGCAGTACTTC
TRBV7-8	TRBD1	17	-	TRBJ1-1	CASSVRQGAVKDTEAFF	TGTGCCAGCAGCGTTCGACAGGGGGCGGTAAAGGACACTGAAGCTTTCTTT
TRBV9	-	18	-	TRBJ1-1	CASSSAGAKGQPNTEAFF	TGTGCCAGCAGCAGCGCAGGGGCGAAAGGACAGCCGAACACTGAAGCTTTCTTT
TRBV7-9	-	14	many	TRBJ1-6	CASSLQGRNSPLHF	TGTGCCAGCAGCTTACAGGGTCGCAATTCACCCCTCCACTTT